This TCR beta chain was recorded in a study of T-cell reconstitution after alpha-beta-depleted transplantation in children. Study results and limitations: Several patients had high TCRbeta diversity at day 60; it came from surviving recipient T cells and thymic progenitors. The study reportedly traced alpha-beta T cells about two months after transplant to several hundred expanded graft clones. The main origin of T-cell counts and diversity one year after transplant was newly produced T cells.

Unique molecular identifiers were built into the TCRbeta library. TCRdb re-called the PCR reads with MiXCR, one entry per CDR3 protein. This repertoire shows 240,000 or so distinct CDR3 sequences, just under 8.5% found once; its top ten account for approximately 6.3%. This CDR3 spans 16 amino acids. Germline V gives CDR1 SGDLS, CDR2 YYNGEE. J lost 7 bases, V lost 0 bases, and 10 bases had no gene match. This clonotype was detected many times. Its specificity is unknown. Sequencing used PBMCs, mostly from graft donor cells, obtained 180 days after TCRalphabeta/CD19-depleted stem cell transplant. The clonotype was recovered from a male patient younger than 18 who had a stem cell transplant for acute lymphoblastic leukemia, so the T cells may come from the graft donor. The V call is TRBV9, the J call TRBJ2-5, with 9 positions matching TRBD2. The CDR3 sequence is CASSVGGRADGVTQYF. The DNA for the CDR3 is TGTGCCAGCAGCGTAGGCGGGAGGGCCGACGGGGTGACCCAGTACTTC.